These T cell receptor beta chains were read from a single sample in a study of blood T cell repertoires in COVID-19. Method: immunoSEQ multiplex PCR; TCRdb's copy keeps in-frame clones and lacks some. This repertoire shows 250,000 or so clones, approximately 86% found once; its top ten account for approximately 6.8%. Material for sequencing was peripheral blood. The receptors come from a woman in her 70s with active or convalescent COVID-19. The CDR3 runs from the conserved cysteine through the conserved F or W.

j_gene,v_gene,CDR3aa
TRBJ1-2,TRBV25-1,CASSWWGEHTF
TRBJ2-7,TRBV11-2,CASSLSGGAREQYF
TRBJ2-5,TRBV2,CASSERVAGYGTQYF
TRBJ2-5,TRBV5-6,CASSFSGTGKETQYF
TRBJ1-5,TRBV6-1,CASSEAGTGYGIGNQPQHF
TRBJ1-2,TRBV5-1,CASSLADRGYGYTF
TRBJ2-3,TRBV6-4,CASPPAGFTDTQYF
TRBJ1-1,TRBV7-9,CASSLRGPGGRMNTEAFF
TRBJ2-1,TRBV9,CASSPLTGIHEQFF
TRBJ1-3,TRBV14,CASSRTNRGYDTIYF
TRBJ2-7,TRBV4-3,CASSQLSDSFYEQYF
TRBJ1-2,TRBV6-6,CASSFPGQGAEGYTF
TRBJ2-7,TRBV7-2,CASSPAGTSPHEQYF
TRBJ2-1,TRBV7-2,CASSEDYQNYNEQFF
TRBJ1-1,TRBV7-2,CASSSQMNTEAFF
TRBJ1-6,TRBV7-2,CASSPAGGSVSPLHF
TRBJ2-7,TRBV25-1,CASSPGTGGFYEQYF
TRBJ2-3,TRBV29-1,CSVELVDTQYF
TRBJ1-5,TRBV7-2,CASSITRGYNQPQHF
TRBJ2-7,TRBV6-5,CASSYSSGTGSYEQYF
TRBJ2-1,TRBV6-2/TRBV6-3,CASSSSGLMYNEQFF
TRBJ1-2,TRBV6-2/TRBV6-3,CASSYSGFWTANYGYTF
TRBJ1-6,TRBV5-6,CASSFRGTGGSPLHF
TRBJ2-7,TRBV7-8,CASSRGETGPYEQYF
TRBJ2-2,TRBV19,CATVSRQNTGELFF
TRBJ2-1,TRBV9,CASSELAGGPLTYNEQFF
TRBJ1-2,TRBV10-2,CASGGGRGDHGYTF
TRBJ2-2,TRBV14,CASSQVVPSGGPGELFF
TRBJ2-5,TRBV13,CASSLRTSGGAFGETQYF
TRBJ2-3,TRBV4-1,CASSQERGSTDTQYF
TRBJ2-5,TRBV6-6,CASIHPGGETQYF
TRBJ1-2,TRBV15,CATSREGGPYGYTF
TRBJ1-1,TRBV5-4,CASSLGTDTEAFF
TRBJ2-3,TRBV24-1,CATSDRDRLADTQYF
TRBJ2-5,TRBV7-9,CASSLDYTQETQYF
TRBJ1-5,TRBV2,CASSVLLPSNQPQHF
TRBJ1-2,TRBV6-6,CASSYADMRYGYTF
TRBJ2-7,TRBV29-1,CSAGQSSGAYEQYF
TRBJ2-3,TRBV12-3/TRBV12-4,CASRTGGLTQYF
TRBJ1-1,TRBV4-2,CASSQSGQANTEAFF